What follows are 23 T cell receptor beta chains derived from one specimen sequenced in a study of tumor-infiltrating lymphocytes in localized non-small cell lung cancer. Measured with immunoSEQ multiplex PCR; TCRdb has only the in-frame clones, and not every one. The sample yields some 1,500 clones, roughly 85% seen once. The source material was lung tumor tissue. Every receptor here comes from a human donor with non-small cell lung cancer.

This sequence joins TRBV5-1 and TRBJ1-1; 8 bases map to TRBD1. V shed 2 bases and J 6 bases; nucleotides not matched to a gene: 6. Germline values: CDR1 SGHRS, CDR2 YFSETQ. The CDR3 is made up of 14 amino acids. The CDR3 region is CASSFQGARSEAFF. The DNA of the CDR3 is TGCGCCAGCAGCTTCCAGGGGGCTCGGTCTGAAGCTTTCTTT.

The chain couples TRBV5-1 to TRBJ1-2; unclear D gene. CDR1 is SGHRS and CDR2 is YFSETQ in the germline V gene. The CDR3 sequence is 13 residues long. V dropped 0 bases and J dropped 3 bases, with 6 bases sitting between them. The CDR3 loop reads CASSLDGDYGYTF. CDR3 DNA sequence: TGCGCCAGCAGCTTGGATGGGGACTATGGCTACACCTTC.

J is TRBJ1-4 and V is TRBV5-4; 7 bases are shared with TRBD1. The CDR3 extends over 17 amino acids. V shed 3 bases, J shed 4 bases, and the junction held 12 bases outside the gene matches. Germline V gene lookup returns CDR1 SGHNT and CDR2 YYREEE (reference sequence). CDR3 DNA sequence: TGTGCCAGCAGCTCGCAGACGACAGGGCGAGATAATGAAAAACTGTTTTTT. The encoded protein is CASSSQTTGRDNEKLFF. Full variable domain (missing parts from reference TRBV5-4 and TRBJ1-4): ETGVTQSPTHLIKTRGQQVTLRCSSQSGHNTVSWYQQALGQGPQFIFQYYREEENGRGNFPPRFSGLQFPNYSSELNVNALELDDSALYLCASSSQTTGRDNEKLFFGSGTQLSVL.

This clone appeared a few times. The chain combines TRBV30 with TRBJ2-7; no firm D call. Germline-derived CDR1 and CDR2 are GTSNPN and SVGIG (reference sequence). The germline V and J ends were trimmed by 4 bases and 0 bases, with 4 bases remaining between them. The CDR3 has 11 amino acids. CDR3 loop: CAWTSSYEQYF. The DNA of the CDR3 is TGTGCCTGGACTAGCTCCTACGAGCAGTACTTC.

This clone was found once. The chain is built from TRBV4-2 and TRBJ1-4; 7 nucleotides line up with TRBD1. CDR3 length: 16 residues. V was clipped by 0 bases and J by 8 bases; unmatched bases: 9. Germline-derived CDR1 and CDR2 are LGHNA and YNFKEQ. CDR3 coding DNA: TGTGCCAGCAGCCAAGATTCGGGCAGGGGGAAGGAAAAACTGTTTTTT. Translation: CASSQDSGRGKEKLFF.

V usage is TRBV5-6 and J usage is TRBJ2-7; D is perhaps TRBD1 (5 bases). V was pared by 6 bases and J by 6 bases, with 19 bases between. The CDR3 consists of 14 residues. Germline-derived CDR1 and CDR2 are SGHDT and YYEEEE. The CDR3 bases are TGTGCCAGCACCCTTTCAGGGTTCCCGCGCGAGCAGTACTTC. It codes for CASTLSGFPREQYF.

The chain couples TRBV27 to TRBJ1-2, with unresolved D. This CDR3 is 15 amino acids long. V lost 6 bases, J lost 6 bases, and 20 bases lay in between. Germline V lookup: CDR1 MNHEY, CDR2 SMNVEV (reference sequence). The DNA of the CDR3 is TGTGCCAGCAGCCCTTCGACCGCGATAAGTGATGGCTACACCTTC. It is translated as CASSPSTAISDGYTF.

The sample holds a few counts of this clone. This chain uses TRBV7-2 with TRBJ2-2; 7 nucleotides match TRBD1. This CDR3 has 15 amino acids. The junction had 9 bases not matched to a gene; V was cut back by 6 bases and J by 5 bases. Germline V gives CDR1 SGHTA, CDR2 FQGNSA. CDR3 amino acids: CASRKMAGGTGELFF. CDR3 DNA sequence: TGTGCCAGCAGGAAGATGGCAGGGGGTACCGGGGAGCTGTTTTTT.

The chain employs TRBV7-9 and TRBJ2-5, with D tentatively TRBD1 (5 bases). The germline V and J ends were trimmed by 5 bases and 5 bases, with 18 bases remaining between them. The CDR3 sequence is 15 residues long. The germline gives CDR1 SEHNR, CDR2 FQNEAQ (reference sequence). CDR3 nucleotides: TGTGCCAGCAGCCCGGTCAGTGCCAAGGGGGAGACCCAGTACTTC. It is translated as CASSPVSAKGETQYF.

As concerns this clone: Mismatch with germline at one junction end may stem from a read error. This sequence joins TRBV4-1 and TRBJ2-7; no definite D call. The CDR3 is 15 residues long. Germline V gene data show CDR1 as MGHRA and CDR2 as YSYEKL. CDR3 sequence (DNA): TGCACCAGCAGCCAAGGATCCGGGTTCTCCTACGAGCAGTACTTC. It translates to CTSSQGSGFSYEQYF.

This chain connects TRBV29-1 to TRBJ2-1, with D tentatively TRBD1 (5 bases). CDR3 length: 12 amino acids. V was clipped by 7 bases and J by 9 bases, with 16 bases between them. Per germline, CDR1 SQVTM and CDR2 ANQGSEA. CDR3 residues: CSGRRVQGEQFF. In DNA form, the CDR3 reads TGCAGCGGTCGACGGGTCCAGGGTGAGCAGTTCTTC.

This clone was picked up one time. The gene calls are TRBV9 and TRBJ2-6; TRBD2 might be the D (5 bases). CDR3 length: 16 amino acids. The V end was cut by 0 bases, the J end by 3 bases, with 10 bases between. Germline assignment: CDR1 SGDLS and CDR2 YYNGEE. The CDR3 here is CASSVASGIGANVLTF. The DNA of the CDR3 is TGTGCCAGCAGCGTAGCTTCGGGGATTGGGGCCAACGTCCTGACTTTC.

The chain is built from TRBV7-9 and TRBJ2-5; D perhaps matches TRBD2 (6 bases). CDR1 and CDR2 from the germline V gene are SEHNR and FQNEAQ (reference sequence). The CDR3 is 13 residues long. Trimming removed 8 bases at V and 4 bases at J, with 14 bases between. CDR3 protein: CASAATSGETQYF. In nucleotides, the CDR3 is TGTGCCAGCGCCGCGACTAGTGGAGAGACCCAGTACTTC.

The V call is TRBV11-2, the J call TRBJ2-5; possible D gene TRBD2, 5 bases. The V end was cut by 3 bases, the J end by 5 bases, with 7 bases between. Germline V CDR1 and CDR2: SGHAT, FQNNGV. The CDR3 consists of 12 residues. The CDR3 is CASSFIAETQYF. The DNA for the CDR3 is TGTGCCAGCAGCTTTATAGCGGAGACCCAGTACTTC.

The V and J genes are TRBV2 and TRBJ2-4; D is perhaps TRBD2 (7 bases). CDR3 length: 16 amino acids. The germline V gene encodes CDR1 SNHLY and CDR2 FYNNEI. V was clipped by 7 bases and J by 9 bases, with 25 bases between them. CDR3 sequence: CASMRGGVVRKGIQYF. CDR3 nucleotides: TGTGCCAGCATGAGAGGGGGGGTCGTCCGAAAAGGCATTCAGTACTTC. Based on the CDR3 plus reference TRBV2 and TRBJ2-4, the full variable domain is EPEVTQTPSHQVTQMGQEVILRCVPISNHLYFYWYRQILGQKVEFLVSFYNNEISEKSEIFDDQFSVERPDGSNFTLKIRSTKLEDSAMYFCASMRGGVVRKGIQYFGAGTRLSVL.

The chain uses TRBV7-3 and TRBJ2-2, with 12 bases fitting TRBD2. Germline V gives CDR1 SGHTA, CDR2 FQGTGA. Trimming at V came to 4 bases and at J to 4 bases, leaving 4 bases not matched to a gene. The CDR3 covers 16 residues. CDR3 in DNA: TGTGCCAGCAGCTCACTAGCGGGAGGCCCCACCGGGGAGCTGTTTTTT. As protein: CASSSLAGGPTGELFF.

This clone was found once. CDR3 coding DNA: TGTGCCTGGAGCCGACAGGGGACCAATCAGCCCCAGCATTTT. Translating gives CAWSRQGTNQPQHF. The V gene is TRBV30, the J gene TRBJ1-5, with TRBD1 matching 8 bases. The CDR3 has 14 residues. CDR1 GTSNPN and CDR2 SVGIG come from the germline V gene (reference sequence). V dropped 3 bases and J dropped 3; count of bases not matched to a gene: 4. Filled out from reference TRBV30 and TRBJ1-5, the complete variable domain reads SQTIHQWPATLVQPVGSPLSLECTVEGTSNPNLYWYRQAAGRGLQLLFYSVGIGQISSEVPQNLSASRPQDRQFILSSKKLLLSDSGFYLCAWSRQGTNQPQHFGDGTRLSIL.

V usage is TRBV5-1 and J usage is TRBJ2-5, with 7 nucleotides matching TRBD1. This CDR3 region has 13 residues. Germline trimming cut 4 bases from V and 5 bases from J; bases unmatched to any gene: 5. Germline V lookup: CDR1 SGHRS, CDR2 YFSETQ. In DNA form, the CDR3 reads TGCGCCAGCAGCGTTGACAGGGCGGAGACCCAGTACTTC. Translated, it gives CASSVDRAETQYF.

The chain couples TRBV10-3 to TRBJ1-3, with 8 positions matching TRBD1. The junction had 8 bases not matched to a gene; V was cut back by 3 bases and J by 4 bases. Per germline, CDR1 ENHRY and CDR2 SYGVKD. CDR3 length: 16 residues. CDR3 sequence: CAISDAGGSSGNTIYF. The CDR3 DNA is TGTGCCATCAGTGATGCAGGGGGCAGCTCCGGAAACACCATATATTTT.

This sequence joins TRBV28 and TRBJ2-7; 8 bases agree with TRBD1. The germline CDR1 and CDR2 sequences are MDHEN and SYDVKM. CDR3 length: 11 amino acids. V trimming: 6 bases; J trimming: 11 bases; junction bases outside the gene matches: 6. The CDR3 sequence is CASSPDREKYF. For the CDR3, the DNA is TGTGCCAGCAGCCCGGACAGGGAGAAGTACTTC.

This chain links TRBV30 with TRBJ1-1; no reliable D call. The V gene lost 7 bases and the J gene lost 5 bases, with 17 bases spanning the gap. Per the germline V gene, CDR1 is GTSNPN and CDR2 is SVGIG (reference sequence). The length of the CDR3 is 13 residues. The CDR3 here is CALLTGDGTEAFF. The CDR3 DNA is TGTGCCTTATTGACGGGAGACGGGACTGAAGCTTTCTTT. The full variable domain, completed using reference TRBV30 and TRBJ1-1, is SQTIHQWPATLVQPVGSPLSLECTVEGTSNPNLYWYRQAAGRGLQLLFYSVGIGQISSEVPQNLSASRPQDRQFILSSKKLLLSDSGFYLCALLTGDGTEAFFGQGTRLTVV.

The rearrangement links TRBV7-8 to TRBJ1-1; D unclear. From germline, CDR1 is SGHVS and CDR2 FQNEAQ. This CDR3 has 12 amino acids. Between the trimmed V and J ends, which lost 7 bases and 8 bases, there was a span of 14 bases. The CDR3 region is CASNLDQAEAFF. CDR3 DNA: TGTGCCAGCAACCTGGACCAAGCGGAAGCTTTCTTT.

The chain employs TRBV28 and TRBJ2-3; 8 bases are a match to TRBD2. J was trimmed by 2 bases and V by 3 bases; bases with no gene match: 10. Germline-derived CDR1 and CDR2 are MDHEN and SYDVKM. The CDR3 runs 17 residues. CDR3 in amino acids: CASSLVSGGSLTDTQYF. CDR3 nucleotides: TGTGCCAGCAGTTTGGTCAGCGGGGGAAGCCTCACAGATACGCAGTATTTT.